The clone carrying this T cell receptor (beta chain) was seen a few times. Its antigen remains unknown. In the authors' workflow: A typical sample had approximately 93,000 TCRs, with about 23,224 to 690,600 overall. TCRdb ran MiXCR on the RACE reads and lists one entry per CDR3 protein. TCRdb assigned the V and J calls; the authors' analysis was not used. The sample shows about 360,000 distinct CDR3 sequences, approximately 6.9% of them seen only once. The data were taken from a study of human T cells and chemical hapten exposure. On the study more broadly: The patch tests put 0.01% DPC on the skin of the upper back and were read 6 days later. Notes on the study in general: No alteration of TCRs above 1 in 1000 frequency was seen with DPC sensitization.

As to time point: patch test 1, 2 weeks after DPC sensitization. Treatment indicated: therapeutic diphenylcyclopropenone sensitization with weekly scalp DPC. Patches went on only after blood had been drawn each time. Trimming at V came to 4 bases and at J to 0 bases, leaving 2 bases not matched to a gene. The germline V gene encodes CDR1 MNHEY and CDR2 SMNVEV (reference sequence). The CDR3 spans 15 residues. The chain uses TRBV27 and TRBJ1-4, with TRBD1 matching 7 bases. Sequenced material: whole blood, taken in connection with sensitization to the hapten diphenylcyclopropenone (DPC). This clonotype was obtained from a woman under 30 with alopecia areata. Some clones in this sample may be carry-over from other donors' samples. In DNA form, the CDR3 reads TGTGCCAGCAGTTCCGGACAGGCAACTAATGAAAAACTGTTTTTT. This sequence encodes CASSSGQATNEKLFF.